These 20 T cell receptor beta chains were all obtained from the same sample, sequenced in a study of tissue T cells after allogeneic stem cell transplantation. Libraries were prepared by immunoSEQ multiplex PCR; TCRdb keeps only in-frame clonotypes and omits some of them. The sample comprises fewer than 30,000 clones, 85% of which are singletons, and less than 4% rests with the top ten. The specimen comprised blood, sampled before transplantation. These receptors came from a woman between 18 and 55 years old who later had graft-versus-host disease after an allogeneic stem cell transplant.

This clone has just one count. This sequence joins TRBV3-1 (or the pseudogene TRBV3-2) and TRBJ1-1, with D uncertain. CDR1 LGHDT and CDR2 YNNKEL come from the germline V gene (reference sequence). V lost 6 bases and J 2 bases, leaving 10 bases between the germline ends. The CDR3 totals 13 residues. CDR3 bases: TGTGCCAGCAGGGCCCATCTAAACACTGAAGCTTTCTTT. Protein: CASRAHLNTEAFF.

The chain links TRBV5-5 to TRBJ2-1; 7 nucleotides agree with TRBD2. J lost 6 bases, V lost 2 bases, and 8 bases had no gene match. The germline V gene has CDR1 SGHKS and CDR2 YYEKEE (reference sequence). The CDR3 contains 15 residues. CDR3 DNA sequence: TGTGCCAGCAGCTTCAGGGAGGGCCGGGTCAATGAGCAGTTCTTC. Translated, it gives CASSFREGRVNEQFF.

With respect to this clone: The sample has other DNA sequences that encode this CDR3 too. The V call is TRBV28, the J call TRBJ1-1; TRBD1 might be the D (6 bases). Between the trimmed V and J ends, which lost 5 bases and 3 bases, there was a span of 10 bases. In germline, CDR1 is MDHEN, CDR2 SYDVKM. There are 13 residues in the CDR3. CDR3 in amino acids: CASSLRGDTEAFF. The CDR3 DNA sequence: TGTGCCAGCAGTCTCAGGGGTGACACTGAAGCTTTCTTT.

The chain joins TRBV9 to TRBJ1-1; no clear D. V lost 1 base and J 0 bases, leaving 4 bases between the germline ends. The CDR3 has 13 amino acids. Per the germline V gene, CDR1 is SGDLS and CDR2 is YYNGEE. CDR3 sequence reads: CASSVLMNTEAFF. The CDR3 nucleotides read TGTGCCAGCAGCGTATTAATGAACACTGAAGCTTTCTTT.

This clone was detected a few times. The chain links TRBV5-1 to TRBJ1-2; D remains unclear. This CDR3 contains 15 residues. Trimming removed 0 bases at V and 4 bases at J, with 13 bases between. The germline V gene has CDR1 SGHRS and CDR2 YFSETQ. For the CDR3, the DNA is TGCGCCAGCAGCTTGGAGGCCGTCATCCCCTATGGCTACACCTTC. It specifies CASSLEAVIPYGYTF.

The chain couples TRBV30 to TRBJ2-3; 7 bases map to TRBD1. CDR3 size: 14 residues. Trimming cost V 3 bases and J 1 base; bases outside gene matches: 4. The germline V gene has CDR1 GTSNPN and CDR2 SVGIG (reference sequence). This CDR3 is CAWRGTARTDTQYF. The CDR3 DNA follows: TGTGCCTGGAGGGGGACAGCCCGCACAGATACGCAGTATTTT.

The rearrangement links TRBV28 to TRBJ1-1; D remains unclear. V was clipped by 2 bases and J by 4 bases, with 11 bases between them. Germline V gene sequence: CDR1 MDHEN, CDR2 SYDVKM. The CDR3 sequence is 14 residues long. The CDR3 loop reads CASSLPGPTTEAFF. The CDR3 DNA follows: TGTGCCAGCAGTTTACCTGGACCTACCACTGAAGCTTTCTTT.

This rearrangement joins TRBV10-3 to TRBJ2-1; D is unclear. V lost 3 bases and J lost 7, with 22 bases in between. The CDR3 totals 17 residues. The V gene's germline CDR1 is ENHRY and CDR2 SYGVKD. The CDR3 DNA reads as TGTGCCATCAGTGAAGGTTCAGCCTCCAACGTAATAAATGAGCAGTTCTTC. Translated: CAISEGSASNVINEQFF.

The chain recombines TRBV30 with TRBJ1-1; the match to TRBD1 covers 8 bases. The CDR3 has 14 residues. The trim removed 2 bases at V and 9 bases at J, leaving 11 bases unmatched. The germline CDR1 and CDR2 sequences are GTSNPN and SVGIG (reference sequence). CDR3 protein: CAWSWTGSTIKAFF. The CDR3 DNA is TGTGCCTGGAGTTGGACAGGGTCTACGATCAAAGCTTTCTTT.

CDR3 in DNA: TGTGCCAGCAGCTTGGGTGGGTTAGTCGGTGAAAAACTGTTTTTT. It is translated as CASSLGGLVGEKLFF. The rearrangement joins TRBV7-8 to TRBJ1-4; no clear D. Trimming removed 3 bases from V and 7 bases from J, with 15 bases in between. Germline lookup yields CDR1 SGHVS and CDR2 FQNEAQ. The CDR3 sequence is 15 residues long. Drawing the rest from reference TRBV7-8 and TRBJ1-4, the complete variable domain is GAGVSQSPRYKVAKRGQDVALRCDPISGHVSLFWYQQALGQGPEFLTYFQNEAQLDKSGLPSDRFFAERPEGSVSTLKIQRTQQEDSAVYLCASSLGGLVGEKLFFGSGTQLSVL.

CDR3 bases: TGTGCCAGCAGTCGGACAGGGGACGGTCAGCCCCAGCATTTT. Translating gives CASSRTGDGQPQHF. The chain uses TRBV2 and TRBJ1-5; 9 bases align to TRBD1. There are 14 residues in the CDR3. Trimming removed 5 bases from V and 6 bases from J; junction bases left unmatched: 5. Per the germline V gene, CDR1 is SNHLY and CDR2 is FYNNEI.

The rearrangement uses TRBV5-6 and TRBJ2-3; 10 bases match TRBD1. Germline V lookup: CDR1 SGHDT, CDR2 YYEEEE. The CDR3 loop spans 15 amino acids. Trimming at V came to 4 bases and at J to 3 bases, leaving 5 bases not matched to a gene. CDR3: CASSTRQGATDTQYF. In nucleotides, the CDR3 is TGTGCCAGCAGCACCCGACAGGGGGCGACAGATACGCAGTATTTT.

This chain connects TRBV20-1 to TRBJ1-1; D is perhaps TRBD1 (5 bases). Germline lookup yields CDR1 DFQATT and CDR2 SNEGSKA (reference sequence). The CDR3 contains 11 residues. Between the trimmed V and J ends, which lost 1 base and 11 bases, there was a span of 11 bases. The CDR3 DNA sequence: TGCAGTGCTAGAGGACCGGGGGATGCTTTCTTT. Amino acid sequence: CSARGPGDAFF.

This chain connects TRBV28 to TRBJ1-1, with 7 bases aligning to TRBD1. Germline V gene lookup returns CDR1 MDHEN and CDR2 SYDVKM. CDR3 length equals 15 residues. V shed 5 bases and J 0 bases; nucleotides not matched to a gene: 6. CDR3 DNA sequence: TGTGCCAGCAGTCGACAGGGACAGATGAACACTGAAGCTTTCTTT. Its translation is CASSRQGQMNTEAFF.

This chain connects TRBV7-9 to TRBJ1-1, with TRBD1 matching over 8 bases. This CDR3 is 17 amino acids long. Trimming at V came to 2 bases and at J to 0 bases, leaving 8 bases not matched to a gene. The germline V gene encodes CDR1 SEHNR and CDR2 FQNEAQ (reference sequence). The CDR3 reads CASSLNPQGAMNTEAFF. CDR3 sequence (DNA): TGTGCCAGCAGCTTAAACCCTCAGGGGGCCATGAACACTGAAGCTTTCTTT.

This sequence joins TRBV19 and TRBJ2-3; D perhaps matches TRBD2 (7 bases). Trimming removed 6 bases at V and 0 bases at J, with 10 bases between. There are 14 residues in the CDR3. The germline CDR1 and CDR2 sequences are LNHDA and SQIVND (reference sequence). DNA of the CDR3: TGTGCCAGTAGGAGGGGGGGAAGCACAGATACGCAGTATTTT. Translated: CASRRGGSTDTQYF.

This chain links TRBV4-3 with TRBJ2-1; tentatively, D is TRBD1 (6 bases). Germline CDR1 LGHNA, CDR2 YSLEER. The V and J ends lost 0 bases and 5 bases respectively, with 11 bases between them. There are 15 residues in the CDR3. CDR3: CASSQEWRTDNEQFF. The CDR3 nucleotides read TGCGCCAGCAGCCAAGAGTGGCGGACAGACAATGAGCAGTTCTTC.

V gene TRBV18 combines with J gene TRBJ1-1; D perhaps matches TRBD1 (6 bases). The CDR3 covers 14 residues. V lost 6 bases to trimming and J lost 5 bases, with 16 bases between them. Germline CDR1 reads KGHSH; CDR2 reads LQKENI. The CDR3 sequence: CASSRGRQGTEAFF. For the CDR3, the DNA is TGTGCCAGCTCCCGAGGTAGGCAGGGGACTGAAGCTTTCTTT.

The chain joins TRBV29-1 to TRBJ2-7; 9 bases agree with TRBD2. The CDR3 is 12 amino acids. V was pared by 4 bases and J by 4 bases, with 2 bases of the junction left unmatched. Germline V lookup: CDR1 SQVTM, CDR2 ANQGSEA. This CDR3 reads CSVGLAGYEQYF. CDR3 DNA sequence: TGCAGCGTTGGGCTAGCGGGATACGAGCAGTACTTC.

The chain joins TRBV3-1 (or the pseudogene TRBV3-2) to TRBJ1-2; 12 bases match TRBD1. Germline loops: CDR1 LGHDT, CDR2 YNNKEL (reference sequence). CDR3 length equals 17 residues. V lost 4 bases and J lost 5; bases outside the gene matches: 11. The CDR3 is CASSLRDRGLIGYGYTF. For the CDR3, the DNA is TGTGCCAGCAGCCTCCGGGACAGGGGGCTGATCGGGTATGGCTACACCTTC.